Shown below are 20 T cell receptor beta chains from a single sample sequenced in a study of blood T cell repertoires in COVID-19. Method: immunoSEQ multiplex PCR; TCRdb's copy keeps in-frame clones and lacks some. Here the sample spans about 250,000 clones, more than 75% being singletons. Material for sequencing was peripheral blood. The receptors were sampled from a woman aged 55 to 70 who had recovered from COVID-19.

This clone was recorded only once. J is TRBJ2-6 and V is TRBV9; D unclear. Germline assignment: CDR1 SGDLS and CDR2 YYNGEE. V lost 4 bases and J lost 12, with 17 bases in between. The CDR3 has 14 residues. The CDR3 sequence is CASSPRLESPVLTF. In nucleotides, the CDR3 is TGTGCCAGCAGCCCACGGTTGGAGTCCCCCGTCCTGACTTTC.

The genes are TRBV2 and TRBJ1-5; maybe TRBD1 (6 bases). In germline, CDR1 is SNHLY, CDR2 FYNNEI. V was trimmed by 7 bases and J by 2 bases, leaving 12 bases between them. The CDR3 extends over 14 amino acids. The CDR3 loop is CASMKDRGNQPQHF. The CDR3 coding sequence is TGTGCCAGCATGAAGGACAGAGGCAATCAGCCCCAGCATTTT.

This chain joins TRBV5-6 and TRBJ2-7; D unresolved. CDR3 length equals 12 residues. Germline lookup yields CDR1 SGHDT and CDR2 YYEEEE. Trimming removed 2 bases from V and 3 bases from J, with 6 bases in between. The CDR3 DNA sequence: TGTGCCAGCAGCTTCGGAGACTACGAGCAGTACTTC. Its translation: CASSFGDYEQYF. Looking up the rest from reference TRBV5-6 and TRBJ2-7 gives the full variable domain: DAGVTQSPTHLIKTRGQQVTLRCSPKSGHDTVSWYQQALGQGPQFIFQYYEEEERQRGNFPDRFSGHQFPNYSSELNVNALLLGDSALYLCASSFGDYEQYFGPGTRLTVT.

V usage is TRBV3-1 (or the pseudogene TRBV3-2) and J usage is TRBJ2-3; D gene ambiguous. CDR1 and CDR2 (germline): LGHDT, YNNKEL (reference sequence). This CDR3 spans 13 amino acids. With 0 bases removed from V and 8 bases from J, the gap between germline ends came to 9 bases. DNA of the CDR3: TGTGCCAGCAGCCAAGATCTCCGAGGTACGCAGTATTTT. Encoded protein: CASSQDLRGTQYF.

The rearrangement joins TRBV7-9 to TRBJ1-6, with D uncertain. V lost 1 base, J lost 8 bases, and 6 bases lay in between. CDR1 SEHNR and CDR2 FQNEAQ come from the germline V gene (reference sequence). This CDR3 is built from 13 residues. The CDR3 sequence: CASSLEADSPLHF. CDR3 DNA: TGTGCCAGCAGCTTAGAGGCGGATTCACCCCTCCACTTT.

CDR3 amino acids: CASSKDGTLLGGYTF. The CDR3 DNA reads as TGTGCCAGCAGTAAAGACGGGACACTACTAGGGGGCTACACCTTC. This rearrangement joins TRBV28 to TRBJ1-2; TRBD1 might be the D (6 bases). Trimming removed 5 bases at V and 8 bases at J, with 21 bases between. Germline CDR1 reads MDHEN; CDR2 reads SYDVKM. This CDR3 contains 15 residues.

The rearrangement joins TRBV3-1 (or the pseudogene TRBV3-2) to TRBJ1-1; possibly TRBD1 for D (5 bases). Germline V gene data show CDR1 as LGHDT and CDR2 as YNNKEL (reference sequence). The CDR3 is made up of 15 amino acids. Trimming removed 7 bases from V and 3 bases from J, with 18 bases in between. The CDR3 nucleotides are TGTGCCAGCACCCTCGGGACTCATGGGGACACTGAAGCTTTCTTT. Translated: CASTLGTHGDTEAFF.

The rearrangement uses TRBV9 and TRBJ2-5, with 8 bases matching TRBD1. The CDR3 spans 14 residues. Germline V lookup: CDR1 SGDLS, CDR2 YYNGEE. V was clipped by 5 bases and J by 5 bases; unmatched bases: 8. In nucleotides, the CDR3 is TGTGCCAGCAGTCTCGGACAGGGTGGTGAGACCCAGTACTTC. Translation gives CASSLGQGGETQYF.

The sample holds one count of this clone. The chain combines TRBV19 with TRBJ1-2; no reliable D call. V was pared by 1 base and J by 0 bases, with 6 bases between. The CDR3 runs to 14 residues. The germline V gene encodes CDR1 LNHDA and CDR2 SQIVND (reference sequence). The CDR3 is CASSIGAANYGYTF. CDR3 nucleotides: TGTGCCAGTAGTATAGGGGCAGCTAACTATGGCTACACCTTC.

The chain couples TRBV9 to TRBJ2-2; D is unresolved. The CDR3 contains 13 residues. V lost 0 bases and J 7 bases, leaving 7 bases between the germline ends. In germline, CDR1 is SGDLS, CDR2 YYNGEE. The CDR3, as DNA: TGTGCCAGCAGCGTAGCGGTCGGCGGGGAGCTGTTTTTT. Protein product: CASSVAVGGELFF.

This clone was detected many times. The CDR3 sequence is CASSLTREAGELFF. The CDR3 DNA follows: TGTGCCAGCAGTTTAACCCGGGAGGCCGGGGAGCTGTTTTTT. V gene TRBV28 combines with J gene TRBJ2-2; 7 nucleotides agree with TRBD2. This CDR3 spans 14 amino acids. Germline V gene lookup returns CDR1 MDHEN and CDR2 SYDVKM. V lost 2 bases to trimming and J lost 6 bases; unmatched junction nucleotides: 3. The whole variable domain, filled in from reference TRBV28 and TRBJ2-2, reads DVKVTQSSRYLVKRTGEKVFLECVQDMDHENMFWYRQDPGLGLRLIYFSYDVKMKEKGDIPEGYSVSREKKERFSLILESASTNQTSMYLCASSLTREAGELFFGEGSRLTVL.

The chain uses TRBV18 and TRBJ1-6; TRBD1 matches at 8 bases. With V trimmed by 3 bases and J by 9 bases, 7 bases remained unmatched. There are 15 residues in the CDR3. CDR1 and CDR2 (germline): KGHSH, LQKENI. The chain's CDR3 is CASSPVDRAGSPLHF. In DNA, the CDR3 is TGTGCCAGCTCACCCGTGGACAGGGCTGGTTCACCCCTCCACTTT.

V gene TRBV9 combines with J gene TRBJ1-2; D gene ambiguous. The V and J ends lost 3 bases and 5 bases respectively, with 8 bases between them. The CDR3 sequence is 12 residues long. Looked up from germline, CDR1 is SGDLS and CDR2 is YYNGEE. The CDR3 region is CASSAPGYGYTF. The CDR3, as DNA: TGTGCCAGCAGCGCCCCCGGGTATGGCTACACCTTC.

This clone showed up just once. J is TRBJ2-7 and V is TRBV19; a weak D match, TRBD2 (5 bases). CDR3 length: 15 residues. Trimming removed 3 bases at V and 0 bases at J, with 12 bases between. Germline V gene lookup returns CDR1 LNHDA and CDR2 SQIVND (reference sequence). The CDR3 DNA sequence: TGTGCCAGTAGTATCGGAGGCAGGAGCTCCTACGAGCAGTACTTC. This gives the protein CASSIGGRSSYEQYF.

This clone was counted a single time. This chain connects TRBV19 to TRBJ1-6, with D possibly being TRBD1 (6 bases). The germline V gene encodes CDR1 LNHDA and CDR2 SQIVND (reference sequence). The CDR3 contains 13 residues. Deletions cut 6 bases from V and 9 bases from J, with 12 bases between. CDR3 protein: CASSPAQGSPLHF. For the CDR3, the DNA is TGTGCCAGTAGCCCCGCACAGGGTTCACCCCTCCACTTT.

This clone was seen once. This chain's CDR3 is CASRSFRADSNQPQHF. In DNA form, the CDR3 reads TGTGCCAGCAGATCATTCAGAGCGGACTCCAATCAGCCCCAGCATTTT. The chain employs TRBV2 and TRBJ1-5; D not resolved. Per germline, CDR1 SNHLY and CDR2 FYNNEI. The CDR3 loop spans 16 amino acids. V lost 6 bases, J lost 3 bases, and 18 bases lay in between.

DNA for the CDR3: TGTGCCAGCAGCGCGGGAAAGAACTATGGCTACACCTTC. This encodes CASSAGKNYGYTF. J is TRBJ1-2 and V is TRBV5-6; D is uncertain. CDR3 length: 13 amino acids. Looked up from germline, CDR1 is SGHDT and CDR2 is YYEEEE. V was clipped by 4 bases and J by 2 bases, with 9 bases between them.

In the case of this clone: The sample has other DNA sequences that encode this CDR3 too. The V gene is TRBV5-1, the J gene TRBJ1-1; 8 bases fit TRBD1. The J segment lost 0 bases and the V segment lost 4 bases, leaving 2 bases of the junction unmatched. The CDR3 covers 14 residues. Germline CDR1 SGHRS, CDR2 YFSETQ. CDR3 protein: CASSMGQVNTEAFF. CDR3 bases: TGCGCCAGCAGCATGGGACAGGTGAACACTGAAGCTTTCTTT.

The sample holds one count of this clone. The CDR3: CASGGRGKGSPLHF. The CDR3 nucleotides read TGTGCCAGCGGCGGTCGGGGGAAGGGTTCACCCCTCCACTTT. V and J are TRBV27 and TRBJ1-6, with D tentatively TRBD1 (5 bases). Per germline, CDR1 MNHEY and CDR2 SMNVEV (reference sequence). The CDR3 is 14 residues long. Trimming left V 8 bases short and J 9 bases short, with 17 bases between.

In its sample, this clone was seen once. The chain recombines TRBV7-2 with TRBJ1-5; TRBD1 might be the D (5 bases). The germline gives CDR1 SGHTA, CDR2 FQGNSA. This CDR3 has 13 residues. With 8 bases removed from V and 2 bases from J, the gap between germline ends came to 10 bases. This CDR3 reads CASAGEGNQPQHF. The CDR3 nucleotides are TGTGCCAGCGCGGGGGAAGGCAATCAGCCCCAGCATTTT.